A selection of T cell receptor beta chains follows, all from one sample in a study of breast tumors, draining lymph nodes, adjacent tissues. TCRdb re-called the multiplex PCR reads through MiXCR, storing one row per CDR3 protein. The data contain 200,000 to 250,000 distinct CDR3 sequences, 32% of them seen just once; the ten biggest clones take up 1.4%. The sequenced sample consisted of axillary lymph node tissue. The receptors originated from a female donor with breast cancer. Some clones in this sample may be carry-over from other donors' samples. CDR3s include the opening cysteine and the closing phenylalanine or tryptophan. Fields, in order: CDR3 protein, CDR3 DNA, J gene, clone size, V gene, D gene. The D gene is left open where the match is weak. Size is omitted from some rows. Given values are once, few, many or a class for expanded clones.

CAISVGGSTYEQYF,TGTGCCATCAGTGTTGGAGGGAGTACATACGAGCAGTACTTC,TRBJ2-7,many,TRBV10-3,.
CAERRTQETQYF,TGTGCCGAACGGCGGACCCAAGAGACCCAGTACTTC,TRBJ2-5,.,TRBV7-9,.
CASSFRIQGIIHPSLSSPLHF,TGTGCCAGCAGTTTCCGTATACAGGGAATAATTCACCCCTCGTTAAGTTCACCCCTCCACTTT,TRBJ1-6,many,TRBV6-6,.
CASSPQGTQYF,TGTGCCAGCAGCCCGCAGGGTACCCAGTACTTC,TRBJ2-5,.,TRBV14,.
CASSPGQEENEQFF,TGTGCCAGCTCACCGGGGCAGGAGGAGAATGAGCAGTTCTTC,TRBJ2-1,.,TRBV18,.
CVSRLTGNQETQYF,TGTGTCAGCAGGCTGACAGGGAACCAAGAGACCCAGTACTTC,TRBJ2-5,few,TRBV28,TRBD1
CASSALSGDSPLHF,TGTGCCAGCAGCGCGCTGTCAGGGGATTCACCCCTCCACTTT,TRBJ1-6,.,TRBV7-3,.
CASRDRGGGNQYF,TGTGCCAGTAGAGACAGGGGAGGCGGGAACCAGTACTTC,TRBJ2-5,.,TRBV19,TRBD1
CASSLFGPSYEQYF,TGTGCCAGCAGCTTATTCGGCCCCTCCTACGAGCAGTACTTC,TRBJ2-7,.,TRBV7-9,.
CSVETPTEQYF,TGCAGCGTTGAAACCCCCACCGAGCAGTACTTC,TRBJ2-7,.,TRBV29-1,.
CASSRSTAGRAPNEQFF,TGTGCCAGCAGCCGTAGTACGGCGGGGAGGGCCCCCAATGAGCAGTTCTTC,TRBJ2-1,many,TRBV4-2,TRBD2
CAWGQGRNQPQHF,TGTGCCTGGGGACAGGGGAGGAATCAGCCCCAGCATTTT,TRBJ1-5,.,TRBV30,TRBD1
CAWAIASSTDTQYF,TGTGCTTGGGCTATCGCTTCCTCCACAGATACGCAGTATTTT,TRBJ2-3,many,TRBV30,.
CASSPVAGGPTTEQYF,TGTGCTAGCAGCCCTGTAGCGGGAGGACCAACTACCGAGCAGTACTTC,TRBJ2-7,.,TRBV7-7,TRBD2
CASWGLGGFRETRYF,TGTGCCAGCTGGGGTCTCGGGGGTTTCCGGGAGACCCGGTACTTC,TRBJ2-5,once,TRBV27,.
CSARWGAGNTIYF,TGCAGTGCTCGTTGGGGGGCCGGAAACACCATATATTTT,TRBJ1-3,many,TRBV20-1,.
CASSSAGSYEQYF,TGTGCCAGCAGTTCGGCAGGGTCCTACGAGCAGTACTTC,TRBJ2-7,few,TRBV27,.
CSVERRGTGANVLTF,TGCAGCGTTGAACGCAGGGGAACTGGGGCCAACGTCCTGACTTTC,TRBJ2-6,many,TRBV29-1,.
CASSGDLSSYEQYF,TGTGCCAGCTCGGGGGACCTTAGCTCCTACGAGCAGTACTTC,TRBJ2-7,many,TRBV18,.
CASGFERQGNQPQHF,TGTGCTAGTGGTTTCGAACGACAGGGCAATCAGCCCCAGCATTTT,TRBJ1-5,few,TRBV12-5,.
CATSRDQVRPQHF,TGTGCCACCAGCAGAGATCAAGTCAGGCCCCAGCATTTT,TRBJ1-5,many,TRBV15,.
CASSSNRGSGNEQFF,TGTGCCAGCAGCTCTAACAGGGGGTCGGGCAATGAGCAGTTCTTC,TRBJ2-1,many,TRBV7-9,TRBD1
CASSIALGGLPSARDTQYF,TGTGCCAGTAGTATAGCGCTTGGGGGACTTCCCTCTGCTAGAGATACGCAGTATTTT,TRBJ2-3,many,TRBV19,.
CASSFGGLNTEAFF,TGTGCCAGCAGTTTTGGGGGCTTGAACACTGAAGCTTTCTTT,TRBJ1-1,few,TRBV12-3/TRBV12-4,.
CASSPSVNTEAFF,TGTGCCAGCTCACCGTCCGTGAACACTGAAGCTTTCTTT,TRBJ1-1,.,TRBV18,.
CAGSPLHSGNTIYF,TGTGCCGGCAGTCCCCTCCACTCTGGAAACACCATATATTTT,TRBJ1-3,.,TRBV6-5,.
CASSLAPSGPYEQYF,TGTGCCAGCAGTTTAGCTCCTAGCGGGCCCTACGAGCAGTACTTC,TRBJ2-7,many,TRBV27,TRBD2
CARARGPYNEQFF,TGTGCCAGGGCTCGGGGACCCTACAATGAGCAGTTCTTC,TRBJ2-1,many,TRBV6-1,.
CSALGGAGFNEQYF,TGCAGTGCTCTAGGGGGAGCAGGGTTTAACGAGCAGTACTTC,TRBJ2-7,many,TRBV20-1,.